These T cell receptor beta chains were read from a single sample in a study of Graves' ophthalmopathy and Graves' hyperthyroidism. MiXCR, run by TCRdb on the multiplex PCR reads, gives a single entry per CDR3 protein. The sample comprises over 500,000 distinct CDR3 sequences, around a fifth of which are singletons, and approximately 6.5% rests with the top ten. Sequenced sample: peripheral blood. These receptors all come from a woman in her late teens or twenties with stable Graves' hyperthyroidism. Some clones in this sample may be carry-over from other donors' samples. Each CDR3 is given with its conserved first and last residue. The D gene is left open where the match is weak. Clone size is stated in some rows and not others, as once, few, many or a class when expanded.

clone size: NA
D gene: NA
J gene: TRBJ1-1
V gene: TRBV2
CDR3 DNA: TGTGCCAGCACCATGGGGAACACTGATGCTTTCTTT
CDR3 protein: CASTMGNTDAFF

clone size: many
D gene: NA
J gene: TRBJ2-7
V gene: TRBV29-1
CDR3 DNA: TGCAGCGTTGAGGGGCTTCCGGGACGGATTTACGAGCAGTACTTC
CDR3 protein: CSVEGLPGRIYEQYF

clone size: few
D gene: TRBD1
J gene: TRBJ2-2
V gene: TRBV24-1
CDR3 DNA: TGTGCCACCAGTGATCCGGGACAGGGGACGACCGGGGAGCTGTTTTTT
CDR3 protein: CATSDPGQGTTGELFF

clone size: many
D gene: NA
J gene: TRBJ2-2
V gene: TRBV20-1
CDR3 DNA: TGCAGCCATAGGGACTTGCTCACCGGGGAGCTGTTTTTT
CDR3 protein: CSHRDLLTGELFF

clone size: NA
D gene: NA
J gene: TRBJ1-1
V gene: TRBV19
CDR3 DNA: TGTGCCAGTAGTATCAGGAGCGGCCGAGGGAACACTGAAGCTTTCTTT
CDR3 protein: CASSIRSGRGNTEAFF

clone size: many
D gene: NA
J gene: TRBJ1-3
V gene: TRBV29-1
CDR3 DNA: TGCAGCGCGCAACAGGGCTCTGGAAACACCATATATTTT
CDR3 protein: CSAQQGSGNTIYF

clone size: NA
D gene: NA
J gene: TRBJ1-5
V gene: TRBV28
CDR3 DNA: TGTGCCAGCAGTTCACAGGGCCGGCCCCAGCATTTT
CDR3 protein: CASSSQGRPQHF

clone size: few
D gene: TRBD1
J gene: TRBJ2-4
V gene: TRBV4-1
CDR3 DNA: TGCGCCAGCAGCCGGCTACAGGGGGCCAAAAACATTCAGTACTTC
CDR3 protein: CASSRLQGAKNIQYF

clone size: NA
D gene: NA
J gene: TRBJ2-7
V gene: TRBV20-1
CDR3 DNA: TGCAGTGCTTCCGCCGGGGACGCCGAGCAGTACTTC
CDR3 protein: CSASAGDAEQYF

clone size: few
D gene: NA
J gene: TRBJ2-5
V gene: TRBV27
CDR3 DNA: TGTGCCAGCAGTTTTAGATACGCGGAGACCCAGTACTTC
CDR3 protein: CASSFRYAETQYF

clone size: many
D gene: NA
J gene: TRBJ2-7
V gene: TRBV7-9
CDR3 DNA: TGTGCCAGCAGCTTAGTGGACAGTTGGGACGAGCAGTACTTC
CDR3 protein: CASSLVDSWDEQYF

clone size: few
D gene: TRBD1
J gene: TRBJ2-7
V gene: TRBV27
CDR3 DNA: TGTGCCAGCAGTTTATCGCTGGACAGGGCATCCTACGAGCAGTACTTC
CDR3 protein: CASSLSLDRASYEQYF

clone size: many
D gene: NA
J gene: TRBJ1-2
V gene: TRBV27
CDR3 DNA: TGTGCCAGCAGTTTATCAGGGTTTGGCTACACCTTC
CDR3 protein: CASSLSGFGYTF

clone size: many
D gene: TRBD1
J gene: TRBJ2-7
V gene: TRBV11-2
CDR3 DNA: TGTGCCAGCAGCCTGGACAGGGGGACCTACGAGCAGTACTTC
CDR3 protein: CASSLDRGTYEQYF

clone size: many
D gene: NA
J gene: TRBJ1-5
V gene: TRBV6-2/TRBV6-3
CDR3 DNA: TGTGCCAGCAGTGTTGGGCAGGGCAACAATCAGCCCCAGCATTTT
CDR3 protein: CASSVGQGNNQPQHF

clone size: few
D gene: NA
J gene: TRBJ2-1
V gene: TRBV19
CDR3 DNA: TGTGCCAGTAGCGGGGCGTACAATGAGCAGTTCTTC
CDR3 protein: CASSGAYNEQFF

clone size: few
D gene: TRBD1
J gene: TRBJ2-5
V gene: TRBV7-3
CDR3 DNA: TGTGCCAGCAGCTTGACAGGGGGGCTACAAGAGACCCAGTACTTC
CDR3 protein: CASSLTGGLQETQYF

clone size: many
D gene: TRBD1
J gene: TRBJ1-2
V gene: TRBV20-1
CDR3 DNA: TGCAGTGCTGAGGACAGGAACTATGGCTACACCTTC
CDR3 protein: CSAEDRNYGYTF

clone size: NA
D gene: NA
J gene: TRBJ2-4
V gene: TRBV6-1
CDR3 DNA: TGTGCCAGCAGTGGTAGCCGGGACAAGGGGCGAAACATTCAGTACTTC
CDR3 protein: CASSGSRDKGRNIQYF

clone size: NA
D gene: NA
J gene: TRBJ1-5
V gene: TRBV6-1
CDR3 DNA: TGTGCCAGCAGTGATGGCAGCCGCTCCCTTAGCAATCAGCCCCAGCATTTT
CDR3 protein: CASSDGSRSLSNQPQHF

clone size: once
D gene: NA
J gene: TRBJ1-2
V gene: TRBV29-1
CDR3 DNA: TGCAGCGTTGGACAGTCCTATGGCTACACCTTC
CDR3 protein: CSVGQSYGYTF

clone size: NA
D gene: NA
J gene: TRBJ1-1
V gene: TRBV12-5
CDR3 DNA: TGTGCTAGTGGTTCGGGAGGGGTGAACACTGAAGCTTTCTTT
CDR3 protein: CASGSGGVNTEAFF

clone size: many
D gene: NA
J gene: TRBJ2-5
V gene: TRBV12-5
CDR3 DNA: TGTGCTAGTGGCGAAGGGGGGACCCAGTACTTC
CDR3 protein: CASGEGGTQYF

clone size: many
D gene: TRBD1
J gene: TRBJ2-7
V gene: TRBV15
CDR3 DNA: TGTGCCACCAGCAAGGGACAGAACTACGAGCAGTACTTC
CDR3 protein: CATSKGQNYEQYF

clone size: many
D gene: NA
J gene: TRBJ2-7
V gene: TRBV28
CDR3 DNA: TGTGCCAGCAGTTTATCGGCAGCCAGCGGCGAGCAGTACTTC
CDR3 protein: CASSLSAASGEQYF

clone size: many
D gene: NA
J gene: TRBJ2-7
V gene: TRBV2
CDR3 DNA: TGTGCCAGCTTCTTGTCCCCTGATTGGCAGTACTTC
CDR3 protein: CASFLSPDWQYF

clone size: many
D gene: TRBD1
J gene: TRBJ1-1
V gene: TRBV16
CDR3 DNA: TGTGCCAGCAGCCAATCTGGCCGGGACAGTGAAGCTTTCTTT
CDR3 protein: CASSQSGRDSEAFF

clone size: many
D gene: NA
J gene: TRBJ1-2
V gene: TRBV5-1
CDR3 DNA: TGCGCCAGCAGCCCGGAGGACCCGTATGGCTACACCTTC
CDR3 protein: CASSPEDPYGYTF

clone size: many
D gene: TRBD1
J gene: TRBJ2-2
V gene: TRBV12-3/TRBV12-4
CDR3 DNA: TGTGCCAGCAGCGGGACAGGGATCCTCGGCGGGGAGCTGTTTTTT
CDR3 protein: CASSGTGILGGELFF

clone size: NA
D gene: NA
J gene: TRBJ1-5
V gene: TRBV6-2/TRBV6-3
CDR3 DNA: TGTGCCAGCAGTTCGGGTCCGCCCCAGCATTTT
CDR3 protein: CASSSGPPQHF

clone size: few
D gene: NA
J gene: TRBJ1-1
V gene: TRBV11-3
CDR3 DNA: TGTGCCAGCAGCTTAGTGGTGGAAAGGACTGAAGCTTTCTTT
CDR3 protein: CASSLVVERTEAFF

clone size: NA
D gene: NA
J gene: TRBJ2-7
V gene: TRBV18
CDR3 DNA: TGTGCCAGCTCACCGAGGCTCTACGAGCAGTACTTC
CDR3 protein: CASSPRLYEQYF

clone size: few
D gene: NA
J gene: TRBJ2-3
V gene: TRBV6-5
CDR3 DNA: TGTGCCAGCAGTTACCCCGGGACACAATCGCAGTATTTT
CDR3 protein: CASSYPGTQSQYF

clone size: many
D gene: TRBD1
J gene: TRBJ1-1
V gene: TRBV12-5
CDR3 DNA: TGTGCTAGTGGTCCCGGACAGGGGAACACTGAAGCTTTCTTT
CDR3 protein: CASGPGQGNTEAFF

clone size: NA
D gene: TRBD1
J gene: TRBJ2-5
V gene: TRBV9
CDR3 DNA: TGTGCCAGCAGCGCGACAGGGGTTCAAGAGACCCAGTACTTC
CDR3 protein: CASSATGVQETQYF

clone size: many
D gene: NA
J gene: TRBJ1-1
V gene: TRBV12-3/TRBV12-4
CDR3 DNA: TGTGCCAGCAGTTTAGCGCGGGCAAAAACTGAAGCTTTCTTT
CDR3 protein: CASSLARAKTEAFF

clone size: many
D gene: NA
J gene: TRBJ1-1
V gene: TRBV19
CDR3 DNA: TGTGCCAGTGAAAACAAGGGAAGGGGCACTGAAGCTTTCTTT
CDR3 protein: CASENKGRGTEAFF

clone size: once
D gene: TRBD1
J gene: TRBJ2-7
V gene: TRBV25-1
CDR3 DNA: TGTGCCAGCAGTGTCACCGGGACAGGAGCTTCCGAGCAGTACTTC
CDR3 protein: CASSVTGTGASEQYF

clone size: many
D gene: NA
J gene: TRBJ1-4
V gene: TRBV27
CDR3 DNA: TGTGCCAGCAGGCCATTATTGGGGCTTCATAATGAAAAACTGTTTTTT
CDR3 protein: CASRPLLGLHNEKLFF

clone size: NA
D gene: NA
J gene: TRBJ1-2
V gene: TRBV28
CDR3 DNA: TGTGCCAGCAGTTCCCTCCGAGTGACAACGGACGGCTACACCTTC
CDR3 protein: CASSSLRVTTDGYTF

clone size: NA
D gene: NA
J gene: TRBJ1-5
V gene: TRBV6-1
CDR3 DNA: TGTGCCAGCAGTGAACATGGCAGGGGAAGCAATCAGCCCCAGCATTTT
CDR3 protein: CASSEHGRGSNQPQHF

clone size: many
D gene: TRBD1
J gene: TRBJ1-1
V gene: TRBV2
CDR3 DNA: TGTGCCAGCAAAACAGGGGGCGGGGGAGCTTTCTTT
CDR3 protein: CASKTGGGGAFF

clone size: few
D gene: NA
J gene: TRBJ1-2
V gene: TRBV19
CDR3 DNA: TGTGCCAGCAATCAAGCGGCGGGCTATGGCTACACCTTC
CDR3 protein: CASNQAAGYGYTF

clone size: many
D gene: NA
J gene: TRBJ2-7
V gene: TRBV20-1
CDR3 DNA: TGCAGTGCTAGAGCGTTTGGGCGGTCCTACGAGCAGTACTTC
CDR3 protein: CSARAFGRSYEQYF

clone size: NA
D gene: NA
J gene: TRBJ1-2
V gene: TRBV20-1
CDR3 DNA: TGCAGTGCTAGTCAGCCTTCCGAGAACTATGGCTACACCTTC
CDR3 protein: CSASQPSENYGYTF

clone size: many
D gene: NA
J gene: TRBJ1-2
V gene: TRBV7-8
CDR3 DNA: TGTGCCAGCAGCTTAGGTTCTGGTCTGAGCACAACGAATGGCTACACCTTC
CDR3 protein: CASSLGSGLSTTNGYTF

clone size: many
D gene: TRBD1
J gene: TRBJ1-2
V gene: TRBV6-5
CDR3 DNA: TGTGCCAGCAGTTACTCAGGGACAGGGGGCTACTATGGCTACACCTTC
CDR3 protein: CASSYSGTGGYYGYTF

clone size: once
D gene: TRBD1
J gene: TRBJ1-5
V gene: TRBV6-1
CDR3 DNA: TGTGCCAGCGGGACAGGGGTGGGTCAGCCCCAGCATTTT
CDR3 protein: CASGTGVGQPQHF

clone size: many
D gene: NA
J gene: TRBJ2-2
V gene: TRBV12-3/TRBV12-4
CDR3 DNA: TGTGCCAGCAGACCTACCACGGCGGCCGGGGAGCTGTTTTTT
CDR3 protein: CASRPTTAAGELFF

clone size: NA
D gene: TRBD1
J gene: TRBJ2-5
V gene: TRBV20-1
CDR3 DNA: TGCAGTGCTGAACAGGGGGAGACCCAGTACTTC
CDR3 protein: CSAEQGETQYF

clone size: many
D gene: NA
J gene: TRBJ1-3
V gene: TRBV5-1
CDR3 DNA: TGCGCCAGCAGCCCCCGACAGGCGAGCTCTGGAAACACCATATATTTT
CDR3 protein: CASSPRQASSGNTIYF

clone size: many
D gene: NA
J gene: TRBJ1-1
V gene: TRBV28
CDR3 DNA: TGTGCCAGCAGTTTTCTAGGTTCCCCGAACACTGAAGCTTTCTTT
CDR3 protein: CASSFLGSPNTEAFF

clone size: NA
D gene: NA
J gene: TRBJ2-2
V gene: TRBV3-1
CDR3 DNA: TGTGCCAGCAGCCTCCGATGGAGGGCGGACACCGGGGAGCTGTTTTTT
CDR3 protein: CASSLRWRADTGELFF

clone size: many
D gene: NA
J gene: TRBJ2-7
V gene: TRBV4-1
CDR3 DNA: TGCGCCAGCAGCCAAGATTGGGGTTACGAGCAGTACTTC
CDR3 protein: CASSQDWGYEQYF

clone size: NA
D gene: NA
J gene: TRBJ1-1
V gene: TRBV27
CDR3 DNA: TGTGCCAGCAGACAGGACAGCTTCACCACTGAAGCTTTCTTT
CDR3 protein: CASRQDSFTTEAFF